This T cell receptor beta chain was captured in a study of cytomegalovirus exposure and HLA in healthy donors. General observations from the study: On later analysis, the bulk of CMV-associated TCR beta chains appeared to be HLA-restricted. Three CMV-associated chains were confirmed in vitro to be specific for CMV antigens.

Donors had nominal health at sampling but likely had unrecorded immune exposures. This CDR3 has 13 residues. The germline CDR1 and CDR2 sequences are SGHTA and FQGTGA. The J segment lost 3 bases and the V segment lost 4 bases, leaving 2 bases of the junction unmatched. Worth noting for this clone: No antigen is known for it.

Researchers ran the PCR with 60 Vbeta and 13 Jbeta primers. Libraries were prepared by immunoSEQ multiplex PCR; TCRdb keeps only in-frame clonotypes and omits some of them. The listing records some 50,000 clones. The receptor's source is a woman in her thirties or forties in good health and CMV-seronegative. Material for sequencing was PBMCs. V is TRBV7-3 and J is TRBJ1-2, with 7 bases that match TRBD1. The CDR3 DNA follows: TGTGCCAGCAGCTCCGGGACAGACTATGGCTACACCTTC. Its translation: CASSSGTDYGYTF.